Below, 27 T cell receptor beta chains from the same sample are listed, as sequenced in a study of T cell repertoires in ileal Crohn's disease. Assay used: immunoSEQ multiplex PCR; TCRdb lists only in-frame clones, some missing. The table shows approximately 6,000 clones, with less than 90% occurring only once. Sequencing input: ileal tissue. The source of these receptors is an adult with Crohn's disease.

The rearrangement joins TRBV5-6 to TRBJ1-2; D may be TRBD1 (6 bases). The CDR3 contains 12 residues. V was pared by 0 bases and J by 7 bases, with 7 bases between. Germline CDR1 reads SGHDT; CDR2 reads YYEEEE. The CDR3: CASSLGTVGYTF. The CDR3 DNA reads TGTGCCAGCAGCTTGGGGACAGTTGGCTACACCTTC.

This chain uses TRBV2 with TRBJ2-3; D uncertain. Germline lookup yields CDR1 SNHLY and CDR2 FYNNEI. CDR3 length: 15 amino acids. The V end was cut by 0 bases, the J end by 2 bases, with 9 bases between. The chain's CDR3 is CASSEAQGPTDTQYF. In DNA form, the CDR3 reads TGTGCCAGCAGTGAAGCCCAAGGACCCACAGATACGCAGTATTTT. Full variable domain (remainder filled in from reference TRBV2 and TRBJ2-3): EPEVTQTPSHQVTQMGQEVILRCVPISNHLYFYWYRQILGQKVEFLVSFYNNEISEKSEIFDDQFSVERPDGSNFTLKIRSTKLEDSAMYFCASSEAQGPTDTQYFGPGTRLTVL.

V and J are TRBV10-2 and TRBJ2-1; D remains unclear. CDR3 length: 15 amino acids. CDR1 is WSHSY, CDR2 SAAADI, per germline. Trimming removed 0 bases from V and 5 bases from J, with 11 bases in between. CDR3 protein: CASSESIRQNNEQFF. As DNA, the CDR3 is TGCGCCAGCAGTGAGTCGATAAGGCAGAACAATGAGCAGTTCTTC.

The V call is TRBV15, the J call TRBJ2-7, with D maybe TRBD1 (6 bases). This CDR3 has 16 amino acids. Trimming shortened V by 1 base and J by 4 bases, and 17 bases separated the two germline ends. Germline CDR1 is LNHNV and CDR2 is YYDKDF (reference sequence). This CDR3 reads CATSRGPSGAVYEQYF. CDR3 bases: TGTGCCACCAGCAGAGGGCCGTCAGGGGCAGTGTACGAGCAGTACTTC.

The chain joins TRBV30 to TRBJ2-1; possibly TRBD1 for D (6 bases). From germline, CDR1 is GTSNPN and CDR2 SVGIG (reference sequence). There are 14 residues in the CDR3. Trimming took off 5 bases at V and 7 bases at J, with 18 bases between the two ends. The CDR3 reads CAWAPPTGPNEQFF. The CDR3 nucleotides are TGTGCCTGGGCACCCCCGACAGGACCGAATGAGCAGTTCTTC.

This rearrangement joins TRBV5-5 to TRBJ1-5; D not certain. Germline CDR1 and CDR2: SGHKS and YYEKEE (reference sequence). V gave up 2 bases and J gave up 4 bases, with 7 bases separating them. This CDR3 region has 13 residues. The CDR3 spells CASSFRPNQPQHF. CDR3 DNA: TGTGCCAGCAGCTTTCGTCCGAATCAGCCCCAGCATTTT. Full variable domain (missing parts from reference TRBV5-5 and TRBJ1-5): DAGVTQSPTHLIKTRGQQVTLRCSPISGHKSVSWYQQVLGQGPQFIFQYYEKEERGRGNFPDRFSARQFPNYSSELNVNALLLGDSALYLCASSFRPNQPQHFGDGTRLSIL.

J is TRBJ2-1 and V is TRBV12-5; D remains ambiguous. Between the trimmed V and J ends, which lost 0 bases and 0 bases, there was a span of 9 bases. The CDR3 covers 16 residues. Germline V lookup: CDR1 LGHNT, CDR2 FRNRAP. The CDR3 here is CASGLVNGHSYNEQFF. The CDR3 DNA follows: TGTGCTAGTGGTTTGGTAAACGGGCACTCCTACAATGAGCAGTTCTTC.

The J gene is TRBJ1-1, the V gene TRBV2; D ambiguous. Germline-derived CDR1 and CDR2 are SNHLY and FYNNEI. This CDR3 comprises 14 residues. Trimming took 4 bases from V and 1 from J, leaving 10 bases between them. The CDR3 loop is CASSVEGRNTEAFF. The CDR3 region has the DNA TGTGCCAGCAGTGTAGAGGGTAGGAACACTGAAGCTTTCTTT.

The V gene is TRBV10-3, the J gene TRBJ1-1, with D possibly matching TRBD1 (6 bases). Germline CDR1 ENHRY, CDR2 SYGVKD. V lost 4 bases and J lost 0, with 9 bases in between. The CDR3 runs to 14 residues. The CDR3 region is CAISGRGMNTEAFF. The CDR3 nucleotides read TGTGCCATCAGTGGCAGGGGAATGAACACTGAAGCTTTCTTT.

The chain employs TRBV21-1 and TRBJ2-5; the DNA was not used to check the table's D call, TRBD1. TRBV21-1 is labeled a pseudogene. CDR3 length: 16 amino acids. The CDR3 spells CASSKGPTGGEETQYF. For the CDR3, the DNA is TGTGCCAGCAGCAAAGGCCCTACAGGGGGCGAAGAGACCCAGTACTTC.

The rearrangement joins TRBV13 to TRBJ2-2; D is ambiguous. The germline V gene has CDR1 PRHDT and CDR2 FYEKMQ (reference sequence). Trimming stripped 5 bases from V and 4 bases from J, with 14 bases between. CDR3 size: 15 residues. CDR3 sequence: CASSLTPTATGELFF. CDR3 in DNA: TGTGCCAGCAGCCTCACACCCACCGCCACCGGGGAGCTGTTTTTT. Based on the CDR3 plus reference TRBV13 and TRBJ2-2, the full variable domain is AAGVIQSPRHLIKEKRETATLKCYPIPRHDTVYWYQQGPGQDPQFLISFYEKMQSDKGSIPDRFSAQQFSDYHSELNMSSLELGDSALYFCASSLTPTATGELFFGEGSRLTVL.

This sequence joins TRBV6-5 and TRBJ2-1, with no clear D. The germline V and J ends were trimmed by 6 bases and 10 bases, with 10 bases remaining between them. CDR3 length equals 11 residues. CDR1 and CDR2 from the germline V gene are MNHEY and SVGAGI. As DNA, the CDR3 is TGTGCCAGCAGGCTACGGACCGAGCAGTTCTTC. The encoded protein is CASRLRTEQFF.

CDR3 sequence: CSVQDRDEQYF. DNA of the CDR3: TGCAGCGTGCAAGACCGGGACGAGCAGTACTTC. V usage is TRBV29-1 and J usage is TRBJ2-7; the D is unclear. Germline V lookup: CDR1 SQVTM, CDR2 ANQGSEA. This CDR3 is built from 11 residues. Trimming cost V 6 bases and J 5 bases, with 11 bases left between them.

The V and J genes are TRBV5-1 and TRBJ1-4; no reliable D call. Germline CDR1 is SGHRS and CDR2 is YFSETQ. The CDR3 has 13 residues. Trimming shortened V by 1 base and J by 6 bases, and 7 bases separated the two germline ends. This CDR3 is CASSLLADEKLFF. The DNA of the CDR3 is TGCGCCAGCAGCTTGCTCGCCGATGAAAAACTGTTTTTT.

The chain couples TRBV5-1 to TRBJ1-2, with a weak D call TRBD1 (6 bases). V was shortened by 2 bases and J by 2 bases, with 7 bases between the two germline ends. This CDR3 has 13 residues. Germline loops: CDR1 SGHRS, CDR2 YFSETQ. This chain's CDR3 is CASSLDRNYGYTF. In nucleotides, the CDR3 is TGCGCCAGCAGCTTAGACAGGAACTATGGCTACACCTTC.

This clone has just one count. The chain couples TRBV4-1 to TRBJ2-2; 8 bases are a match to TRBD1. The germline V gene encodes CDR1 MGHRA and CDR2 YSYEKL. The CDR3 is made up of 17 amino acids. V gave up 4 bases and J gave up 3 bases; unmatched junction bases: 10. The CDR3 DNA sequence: TGCGCCAGCAGCCGGACAGGGATTATTAGTGACACCGGGGAGCTGTTTTTT. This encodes CASSRTGIISDTGELFF.

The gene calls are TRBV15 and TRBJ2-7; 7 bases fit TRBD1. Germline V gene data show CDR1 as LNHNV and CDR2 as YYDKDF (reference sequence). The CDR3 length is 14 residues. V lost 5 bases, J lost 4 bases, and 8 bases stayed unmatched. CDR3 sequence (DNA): TGTGCCACCAGCCCGAGAGGGGGCGGATACGAGCAGTACTTC. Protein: CATSPRGGGYEQYF.

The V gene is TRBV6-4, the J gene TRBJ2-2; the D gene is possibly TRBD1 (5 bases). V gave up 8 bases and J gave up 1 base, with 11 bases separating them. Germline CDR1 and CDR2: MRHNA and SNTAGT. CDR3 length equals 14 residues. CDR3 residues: CASSREVNTGELFF. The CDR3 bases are TGTGCCAGCTCCAGGGAAGTGAACACCGGGGAGCTGTTTTTT.

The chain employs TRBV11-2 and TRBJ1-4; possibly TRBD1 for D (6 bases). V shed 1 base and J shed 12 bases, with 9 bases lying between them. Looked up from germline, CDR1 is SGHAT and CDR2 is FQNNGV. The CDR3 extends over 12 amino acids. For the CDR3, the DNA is TGTGCCAGCAGCTTAGCGGACAGAGAACTGTTTTTT. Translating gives CASSLADRELFF.

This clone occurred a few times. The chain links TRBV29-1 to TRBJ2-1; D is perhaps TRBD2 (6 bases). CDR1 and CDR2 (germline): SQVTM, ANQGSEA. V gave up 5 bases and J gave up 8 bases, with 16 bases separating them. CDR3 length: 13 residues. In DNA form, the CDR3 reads TGCAGCGTTTTTACACGGGAGTTCGATGAGCAGTTCTTC. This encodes CSVFTREFDEQFF.

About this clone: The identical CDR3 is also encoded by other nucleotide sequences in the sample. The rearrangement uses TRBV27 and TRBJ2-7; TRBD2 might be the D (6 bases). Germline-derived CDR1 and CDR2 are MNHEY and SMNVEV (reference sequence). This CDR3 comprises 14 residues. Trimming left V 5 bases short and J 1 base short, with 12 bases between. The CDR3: CASSLSGSSYEQYF. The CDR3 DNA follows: TGTGCCAGCAGTCTGTCCGGGAGTTCCTACGAGCAGTACTTC.

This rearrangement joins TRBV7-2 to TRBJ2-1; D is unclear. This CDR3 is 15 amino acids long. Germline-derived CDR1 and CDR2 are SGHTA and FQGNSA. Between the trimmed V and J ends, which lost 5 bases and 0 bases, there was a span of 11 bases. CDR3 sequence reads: CASSMDRSSYNEQFF. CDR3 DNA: TGTGCCAGCAGCATGGACCGGAGCTCCTACAATGAGCAGTTCTTC.

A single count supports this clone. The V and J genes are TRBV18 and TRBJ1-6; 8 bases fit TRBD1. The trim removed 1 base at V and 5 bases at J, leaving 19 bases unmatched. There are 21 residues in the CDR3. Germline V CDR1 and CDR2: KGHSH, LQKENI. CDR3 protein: CASSPRRNRGRGLTHNSPLHF. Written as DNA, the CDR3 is TGTGCCAGCTCACCACGAAGGAACCGAGGCAGGGGGCTGACCCATAATTCACCCCTCCACTTT.

DNA for the CDR3: TGTGCCAGCAGTTCTGCCCTCACAACTAATGAAAAACTGTTTTTT. This sequence encodes CASSSALTTNEKLFF. V and J are TRBV28 and TRBJ1-4; no clear D. Germline values: CDR1 MDHEN, CDR2 SYDVKM. There are 15 residues in the CDR3. With 4 bases removed from V and 0 bases from J, the gap between germline ends came to 9 bases. Looking up the rest from reference TRBV28 and TRBJ1-4 gives the full variable domain: DVKVTQSSRYLVKRTGEKVFLECVQDMDHENMFWYRQDPGLGLRLIYFSYDVKMKEKGDIPEGYSVSREKKERFSLILESASTNQTSMYLCASSSALTTNEKLFFGSGTQLSVL.

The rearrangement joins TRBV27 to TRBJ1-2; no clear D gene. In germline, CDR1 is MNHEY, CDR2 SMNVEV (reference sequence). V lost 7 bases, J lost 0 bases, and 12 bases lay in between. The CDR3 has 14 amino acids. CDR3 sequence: CASNRSLPNYGYTF. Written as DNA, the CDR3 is TGTGCCAGCAACCGGTCCCTACCTAACTATGGCTACACCTTC.

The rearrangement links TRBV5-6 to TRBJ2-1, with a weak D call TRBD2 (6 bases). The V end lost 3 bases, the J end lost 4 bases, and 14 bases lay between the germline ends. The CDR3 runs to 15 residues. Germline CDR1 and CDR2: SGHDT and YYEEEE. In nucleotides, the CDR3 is TGTGCCAGCAGCTGGGGGGACTCAAAATACAATGAGCAGTTCTTC. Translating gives CASSWGDSKYNEQFF.

CDR3 nucleotides: TGCGCCAGCAGCGCGGACAGGGTCAACACTGAAGCTTTCTTT. It is translated as CASSADRVNTEAFF. V and J are TRBV10-2 and TRBJ1-1, with 8 nucleotides matching TRBD1. The germline gives CDR1 WSHSY, CDR2 SAAADI. The CDR3 contains 14 residues. J gave up 2 bases and V 6 bases, and 5 bases lay outside the gene matches.